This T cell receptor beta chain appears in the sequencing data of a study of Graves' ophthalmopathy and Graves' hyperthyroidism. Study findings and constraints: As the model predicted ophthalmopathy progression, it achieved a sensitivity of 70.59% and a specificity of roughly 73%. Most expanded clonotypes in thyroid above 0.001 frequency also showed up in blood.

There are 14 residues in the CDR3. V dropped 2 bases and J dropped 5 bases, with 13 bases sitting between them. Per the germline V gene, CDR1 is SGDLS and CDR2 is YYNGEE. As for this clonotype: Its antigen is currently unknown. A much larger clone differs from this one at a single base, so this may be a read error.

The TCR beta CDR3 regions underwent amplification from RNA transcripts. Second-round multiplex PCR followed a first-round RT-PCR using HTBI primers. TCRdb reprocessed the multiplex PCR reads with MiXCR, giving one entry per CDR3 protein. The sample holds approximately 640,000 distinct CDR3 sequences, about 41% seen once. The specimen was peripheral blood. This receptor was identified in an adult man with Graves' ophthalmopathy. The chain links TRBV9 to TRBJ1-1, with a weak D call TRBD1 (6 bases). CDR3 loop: CASSVGSTGTEAFF. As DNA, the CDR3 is TGTGCCAGCAGCGTGGGGTCAACAGGGACTGAAGCTTTCTTT.